This TCR beta chain was documented in a study of blood T cell repertoires in COVID-19. Whole-study context: The United States, Italy and Spain supplied acute and convalescent COVID-19 samples. PBMCs, B-cell-depleted T cells, or T cells were the source of the cDNA or gDNA that made up the material.

In the authors' workflow: From reference gene primer amplification, estimates of nucleated cell counts were derived. The table came from immunoSEQ multiplex PCR; TCRdb's copy has only in-frame clones and leaves some out. Clone size and the V and J calls come from that table; the DNA yielded D and trimming. The sample holds about 40,000 clones, around 90% seen once. Germline V CDR1 and CDR2: SGHNT, YYREEE (reference sequence). V was clipped by 3 bases and J by 2 bases; unmatched bases: 1. CDR3 length: 14 amino acids. Enrolment of Seattle patients took place during active infection, and they were followed longitudinally.

Material for sequencing was peripheral blood. The V gene is TRBV5-4, the J gene TRBJ1-4; 7 bases line up with TRBD1. The receptor's source is a man in his 60s with COVID-19, enrolled during active disease. The CDR3 DNA follows: TGTGCCAGCAGCTCAGGGGGGACTAATGAAAAACTGTTTTTT. Amino acid sequence: CASSSGGTNEKLFF.